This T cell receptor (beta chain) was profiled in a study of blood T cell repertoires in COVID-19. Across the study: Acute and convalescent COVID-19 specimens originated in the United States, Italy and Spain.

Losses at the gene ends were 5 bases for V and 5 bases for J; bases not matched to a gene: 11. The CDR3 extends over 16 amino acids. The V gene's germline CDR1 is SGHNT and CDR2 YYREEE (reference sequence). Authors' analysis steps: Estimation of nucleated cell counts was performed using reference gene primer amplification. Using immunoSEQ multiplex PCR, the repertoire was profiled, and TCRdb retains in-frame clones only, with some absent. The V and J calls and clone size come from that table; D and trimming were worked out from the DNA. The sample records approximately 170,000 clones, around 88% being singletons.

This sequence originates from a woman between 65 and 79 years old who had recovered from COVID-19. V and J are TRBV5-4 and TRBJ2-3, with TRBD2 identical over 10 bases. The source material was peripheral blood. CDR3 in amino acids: CASSPSSGSQGDTQYF. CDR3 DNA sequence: TGTGCCAGCAGTCCCTCTAGCGGGAGCCAGGGAGATACGCAGTATTTT.